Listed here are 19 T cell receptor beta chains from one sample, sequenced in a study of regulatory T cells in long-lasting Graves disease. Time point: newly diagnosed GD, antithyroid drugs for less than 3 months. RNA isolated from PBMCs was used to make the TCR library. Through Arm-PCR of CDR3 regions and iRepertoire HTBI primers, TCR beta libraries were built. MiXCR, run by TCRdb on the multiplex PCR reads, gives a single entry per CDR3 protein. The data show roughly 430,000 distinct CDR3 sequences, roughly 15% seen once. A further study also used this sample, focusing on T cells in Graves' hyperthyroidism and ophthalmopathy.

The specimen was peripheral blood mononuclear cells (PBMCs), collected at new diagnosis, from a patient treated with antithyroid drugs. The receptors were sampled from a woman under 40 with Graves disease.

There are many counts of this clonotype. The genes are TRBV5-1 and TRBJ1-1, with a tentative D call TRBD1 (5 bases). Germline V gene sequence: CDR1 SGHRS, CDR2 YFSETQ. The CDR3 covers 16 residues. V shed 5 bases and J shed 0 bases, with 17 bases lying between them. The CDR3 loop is CASRRPGRHMNTEAFF. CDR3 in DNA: TGCGCCAGCAGGCGACCGGGACGGCATATGAACACTGAAGCTTTCTTT.

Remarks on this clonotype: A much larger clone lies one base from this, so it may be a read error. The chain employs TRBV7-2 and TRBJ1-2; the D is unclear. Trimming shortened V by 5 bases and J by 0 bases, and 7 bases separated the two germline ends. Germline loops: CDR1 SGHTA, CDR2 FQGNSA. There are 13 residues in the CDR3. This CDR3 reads CASSPNTNYGYTF. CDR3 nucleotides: TGTGCCAGCAGCCCCAATACTAACTATGGCTACACCTTC.

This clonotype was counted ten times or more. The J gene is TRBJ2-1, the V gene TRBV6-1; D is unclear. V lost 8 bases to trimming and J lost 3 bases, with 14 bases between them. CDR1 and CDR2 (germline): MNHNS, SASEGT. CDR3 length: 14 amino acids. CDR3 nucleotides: TGTGCCAGCTCCGGGTCAAGACTCTACAATGAGCAGTTCTTC. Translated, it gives CASSGSRLYNEQFF.

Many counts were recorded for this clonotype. The CDR3 reads CASNGLAGYEQYF. CDR3 sequence (DNA): TGTGCCAGCAATGGACTAGCGGGCTACGAGCAGTACTTC. This chain uses TRBV2 with TRBJ2-7; 11 bases fit TRBD2. Germline V gene data show CDR1 as SNHLY and CDR2 as FYNNEI. This CDR3 region has 13 residues. J was trimmed by 3 bases and V by 7 bases; bases with no gene match: 2.

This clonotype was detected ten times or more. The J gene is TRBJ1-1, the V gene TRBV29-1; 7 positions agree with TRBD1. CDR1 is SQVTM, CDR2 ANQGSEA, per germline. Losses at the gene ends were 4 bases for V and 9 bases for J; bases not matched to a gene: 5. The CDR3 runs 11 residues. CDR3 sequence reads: CSVGDREKAFF. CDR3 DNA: TGCAGCGTTGGTGACAGGGAGAAAGCTTTCTTT.

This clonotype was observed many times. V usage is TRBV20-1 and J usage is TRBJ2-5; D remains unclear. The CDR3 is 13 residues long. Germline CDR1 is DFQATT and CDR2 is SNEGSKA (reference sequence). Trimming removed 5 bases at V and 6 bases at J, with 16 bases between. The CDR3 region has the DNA TGCAGTGCTCCAACACGGTATAGCAAGACCCAGTACTTC. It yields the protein CSAPTRYSKTQYF.

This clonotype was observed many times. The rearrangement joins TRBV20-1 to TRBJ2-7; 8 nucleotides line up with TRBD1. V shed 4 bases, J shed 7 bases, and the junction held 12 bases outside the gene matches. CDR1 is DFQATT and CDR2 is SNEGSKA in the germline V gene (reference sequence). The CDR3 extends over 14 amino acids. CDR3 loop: CSANRGTPGGEQYF. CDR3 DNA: TGCAGTGCTAACAGGGGGACCCCAGGGGGGGAGCAGTACTTC.

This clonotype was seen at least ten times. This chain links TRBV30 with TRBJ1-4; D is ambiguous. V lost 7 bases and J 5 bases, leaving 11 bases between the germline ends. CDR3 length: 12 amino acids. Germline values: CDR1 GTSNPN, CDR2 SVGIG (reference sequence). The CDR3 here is CASRRPNEKLFF. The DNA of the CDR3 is TGTGCCTCCCGGCGGCCAAATGAAAAACTGTTTTTT. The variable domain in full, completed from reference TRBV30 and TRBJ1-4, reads SQTIHQWPATLVQPVGSPLSLECTVEGTSNPNLYWYRQAAGRGLQLLFYSVGIGQISSEVPQNLSASRPQDRQFILSSKKLLLSDSGFYLCASRRPNEKLFFGSGTQLSVL.

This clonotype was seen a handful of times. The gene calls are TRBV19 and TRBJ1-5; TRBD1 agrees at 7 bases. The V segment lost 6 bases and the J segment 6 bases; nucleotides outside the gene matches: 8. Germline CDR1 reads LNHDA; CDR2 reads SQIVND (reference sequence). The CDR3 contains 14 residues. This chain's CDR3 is CASSSRGARQPQHF. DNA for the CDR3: TGTGCCAGTAGCAGCAGGGGGGCGCGTCAGCCCCAGCATTTT.

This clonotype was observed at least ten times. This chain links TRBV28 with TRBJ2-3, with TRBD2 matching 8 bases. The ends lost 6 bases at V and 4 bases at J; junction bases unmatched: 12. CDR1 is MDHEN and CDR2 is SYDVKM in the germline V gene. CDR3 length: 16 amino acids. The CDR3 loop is CASSPGAGGDPDTQYF. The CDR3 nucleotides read TGTGCCAGCAGCCCGGGGGCGGGAGGCGACCCAGATACGCAGTATTTT.

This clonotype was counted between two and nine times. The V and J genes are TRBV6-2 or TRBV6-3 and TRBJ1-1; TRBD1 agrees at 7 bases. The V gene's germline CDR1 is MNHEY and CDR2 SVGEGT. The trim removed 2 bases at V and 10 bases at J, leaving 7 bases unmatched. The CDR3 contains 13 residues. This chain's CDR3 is CASSYQDRVGAFF. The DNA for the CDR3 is TGTGCCAGCAGTTACCAAGACAGGGTCGGAGCTTTCTTT.

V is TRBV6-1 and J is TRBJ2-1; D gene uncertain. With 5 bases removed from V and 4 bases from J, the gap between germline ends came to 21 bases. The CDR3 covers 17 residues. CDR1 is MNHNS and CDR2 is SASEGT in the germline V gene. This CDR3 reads CASSPLPRRLYYNEQFF. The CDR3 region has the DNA TGTGCCAGCAGTCCGCTACCCCGGAGACTGTATTACAATGAGCAGTTCTTC.

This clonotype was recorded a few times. CDR3 in DNA: TGTGCCAGCAGCCATCCCGGACAGGCCCAAGAGACCCAGTACTTC. The encoded protein is CASSHPGQAQETQYF. This sequence joins TRBV9 and TRBJ2-5; TRBD1 aligns across 7 bases. The CDR3 is 15 amino acids. From germline, CDR1 is SGDLS and CDR2 YYNGEE. J lost 1 base, V lost 4 bases, and 7 bases had no gene match.

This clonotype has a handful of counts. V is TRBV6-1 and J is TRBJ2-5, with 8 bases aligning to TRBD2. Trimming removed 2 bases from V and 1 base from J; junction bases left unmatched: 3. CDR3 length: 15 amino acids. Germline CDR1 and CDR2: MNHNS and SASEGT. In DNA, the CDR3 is TGTGCCAGCAGTGAATCGGGGGGGTCCCAAGAGACCCAGTACTTC. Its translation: CASSESGGSQETQYF.

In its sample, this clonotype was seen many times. The CDR3 loop reads CASSQYPPSGIIGELFF. The CDR3 DNA is TGCGCCAGCAGCCAGTACCCCCCTAGCGGGATTATCGGGGAGCTGTTTTTT. The rearrangement uses TRBV5-1 and TRBJ2-2; 9 bases match TRBD2. Germline loops: CDR1 SGHRS, CDR2 YFSETQ. The CDR3 contains 17 residues. J was trimmed by 7 bases and V by 4 bases; bases with no gene match: 14. The variable domain in full, completed from reference TRBV5-1 and TRBJ2-2, reads KAGVTQTPRYLIKTRGQQVTLSCSPISGHRSVSWYQQTPGQGLQFLFEYFSETQRNKGNFPGRFSGRQFSNSRSEMNVSTLELGDSALYLCASSQYPPSGIIGELFFGEGSRLTVL.

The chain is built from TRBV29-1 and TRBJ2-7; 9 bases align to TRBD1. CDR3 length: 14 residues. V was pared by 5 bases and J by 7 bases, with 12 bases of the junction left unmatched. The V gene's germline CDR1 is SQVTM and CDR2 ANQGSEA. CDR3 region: CSVPRGTGLREQYF. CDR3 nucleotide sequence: TGCAGCGTTCCGAGGGGGACAGGGCTCAGGGAGCAGTACTTC.

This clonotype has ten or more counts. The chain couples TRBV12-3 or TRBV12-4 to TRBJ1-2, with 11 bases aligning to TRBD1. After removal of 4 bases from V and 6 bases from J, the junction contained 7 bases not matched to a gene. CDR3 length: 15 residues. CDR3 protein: CASSSWDRGLDGYTF. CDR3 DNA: TGTGCCAGCAGTTCTTGGGACAGGGGGTTAGATGGCTACACCTTC.

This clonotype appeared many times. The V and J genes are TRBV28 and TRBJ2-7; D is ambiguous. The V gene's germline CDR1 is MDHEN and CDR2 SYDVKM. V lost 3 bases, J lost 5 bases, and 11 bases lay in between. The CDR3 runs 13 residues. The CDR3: CASSFYRWNEQYF. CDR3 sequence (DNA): TGTGCCAGCAGTTTTTACCGTTGGAACGAGCAGTACTTC.

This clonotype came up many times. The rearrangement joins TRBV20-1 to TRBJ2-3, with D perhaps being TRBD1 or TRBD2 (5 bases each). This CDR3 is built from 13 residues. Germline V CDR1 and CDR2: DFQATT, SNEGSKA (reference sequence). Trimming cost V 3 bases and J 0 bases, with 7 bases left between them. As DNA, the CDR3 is TGCAGTGCTAGCGGGGCTAGCACAGATACGCAGTATTTT. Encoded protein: CSASGASTDTQYF.